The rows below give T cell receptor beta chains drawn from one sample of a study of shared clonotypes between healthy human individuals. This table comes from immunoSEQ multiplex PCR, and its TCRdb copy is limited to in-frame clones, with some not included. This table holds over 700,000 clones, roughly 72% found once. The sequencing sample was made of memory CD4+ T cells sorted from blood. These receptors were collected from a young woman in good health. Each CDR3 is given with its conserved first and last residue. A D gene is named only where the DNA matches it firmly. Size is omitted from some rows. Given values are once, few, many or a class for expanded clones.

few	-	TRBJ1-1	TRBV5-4	CASSLWGAGTEAFF	TGTGCCAGCAGCTTGTGGGGGGCAGGGACTGAAGCTTTCTTT
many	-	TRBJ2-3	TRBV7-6	CASSLYTRGGGDTQYF	TGTGCCAGCAGCCTATATACCAGGGGTGGTGGAGATACGCAGTATTTT
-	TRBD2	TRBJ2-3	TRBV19	CASSIEGRGLAGFTDTQYF	TGTGCCAGTAGTATAGAGGGTAGGGGACTAGCGGGATTTACAGATACGCAGTATTTT
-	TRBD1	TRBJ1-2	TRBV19	CASSPGTGKGYGYTF	TGTGCCAGTAGTCCGGGGACAGGGAAAGGCTATGGCTACACCTTC
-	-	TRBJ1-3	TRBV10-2	CASRPTGISGNTIYF	TGCGCCAGCAGGCCGACAGGTATCTCTGGAAACACCATATATTTT
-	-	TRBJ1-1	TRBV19	CASSPSTDTPEAFF	TGTGCCAGTAGCCCCTCGACAGATACGCCTGAAGCTTTCTTT
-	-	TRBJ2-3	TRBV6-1	CASSEGPYTQYF	TGTGCCAGCAGTGAAGGACCCTATACGCAGTATTTT
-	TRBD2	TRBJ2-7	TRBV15	CATRGTSGSYEQYF	TGTGCCACCAGGGGGACTAGCGGGAGTTACGAGCAGTACTTC
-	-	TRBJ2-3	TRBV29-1	CSVEDGWLTDTQYF	TGCAGCGTTGAAGATGGATGGCTCACAGATACGCAGTATTTT
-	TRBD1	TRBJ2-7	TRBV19	CASSPTGGASYEQYF	TGTGCCAGTAGCCCGACAGGGGGCGCGTCCTACGAGCAGTACTTC
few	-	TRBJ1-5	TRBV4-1	CASSQDERYQPQHF	TGCGCCAGCAGCCAAGATGAAAGGTATCAGCCCCAGCATTTT
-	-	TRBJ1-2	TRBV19	CASSPDQGPLRYYGYTF	TGTGCCAGTAGCCCTGACCAGGGCCCCCTCCGCTACTATGGCTACACCTTC
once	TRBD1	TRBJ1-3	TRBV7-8	CASSRQGAGNTIYF	TGTGCCAGCAGTAGACAGGGGGCCGGAAACACCATATATTTT
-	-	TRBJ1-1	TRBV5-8	CASSSHTGRNTEAFF	TGTGCCAGCAGCTCCCACACAGGGCGGAACACTGAAGCTTTCTTT
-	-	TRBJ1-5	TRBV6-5	CASTTPGQPQHF	TGTGCCAGCACCACCCCCGGTCAGCCCCAGCATTTT
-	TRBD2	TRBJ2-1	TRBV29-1	CSGKGLAGSYNEQFF	TGCAGCGGGAAGGGACTAGCAGGGTCCTACAATGAGCAGTTCTTC
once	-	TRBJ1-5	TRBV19	CASSGGIRNQPQHF	TGTGCCAGTAGTGGGGGTATTCGGAATCAGCCCCAGCATTTT
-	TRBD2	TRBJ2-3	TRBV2	CAGGILAGGPTDTQYF	TGTGCCGGGGGTATTCTAGCGGGAGGGCCCACAGATACGCAGTATTTT
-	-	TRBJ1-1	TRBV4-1	CASSQARVPQNTEAFF	TGCGCCAGCAGCCAAGCGAGGGTTCCACAGAACACTGAAGCTTTCTTT
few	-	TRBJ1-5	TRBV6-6	CASSPSGTYSNQPQHF	TGTGCCAGCAGTCCATCCGGGACCTATAGCAATCAGCCCCAGCATTTT
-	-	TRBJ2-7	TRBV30	CAWSVQADYEQYF	TGTGCCTGGAGTGTACAGGCAGACTACGAGCAGTACTTC
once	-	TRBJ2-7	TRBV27	CASSLYSGSSYEQYF	TGTGCCAGCAGTTTATATAGCGGCTCCTCCTACGAGCAGTACTTC
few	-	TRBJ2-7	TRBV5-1	CASSFSEGKSGEQYF	TGCGCCAGCAGCTTTAGTGAGGGTAAATCAGGCGAGCAGTACTTC
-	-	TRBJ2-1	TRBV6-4	CASSVEGWSEQFF	TGTGCCAGCAGTGTCGAGGGGTGGAGTGAGCAGTTCTTC
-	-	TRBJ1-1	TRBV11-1	CASNPGLNAPGTEAFF	TGTGCCAGCAACCCGGGACTCAATGCCCCGGGTACTGAAGCTTTCTTT
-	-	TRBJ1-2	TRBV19	CASSLPRTRPNYGYTF	TGTGCCAGTAGCCTACCTCGGACACGACCTAACTATGGCTACACCTTC
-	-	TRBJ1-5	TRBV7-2	CASSLRPPNQPQHF	TGTGCCAGCAGCTTACGCCCACCTAATCAGCCCCAGCATTTT
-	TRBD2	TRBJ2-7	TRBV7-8	CASSLYSSGSYEQYF	TGTGCCAGCAGCTTATATTCTAGCGGGAGCTACGAGCAGTACTTC
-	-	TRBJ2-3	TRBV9	CASSVGVDSTDTQYF	TGTGCCAGCAGCGTAGGGGTCGATAGCACAGATACGCAGTATTTT
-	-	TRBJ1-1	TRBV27	CASNPYRTQNTEAFF	TGTGCCAGCAACCCATACAGGACCCAGAACACTGAAGCTTTCTTT
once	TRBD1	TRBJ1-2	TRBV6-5	CASSRGQVYGYTF	TGTGCCAGCAGTAGGGGACAGGTCTATGGCTACACCTTC
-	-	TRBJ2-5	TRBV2	CASKLQETQYF	TGTGCCAGCAAACTTCAAGAGACCCAGTACTTC
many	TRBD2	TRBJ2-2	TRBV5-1	CASSWGLQNTGELFF	TGCGCCAGCAGCTGGGGACTACAGAACACCGGGGAGCTGTTTTTT
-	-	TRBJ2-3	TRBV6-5	CASSWGRRSTDTQYF	TGTGCCAGCAGTTGGGGACGGAGATCCACAGATACGCAGTATTTT
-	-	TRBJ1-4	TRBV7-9	CASSPARHGREKLFF	TGTGCCAGCAGCCCCGCCAGGCACGGACGTGAAAAACTGTTTTTT
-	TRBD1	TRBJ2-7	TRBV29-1	CSVGARGTGSAEQYF	TGCAGCGTTGGGGCTCGGGGGACAGGGTCTGCCGAGCAGTACTTC
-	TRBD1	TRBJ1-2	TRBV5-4	CASSIDRAYGYTF	TGTGCCAGCAGCATAGACAGGGCCTATGGCTACACCTTC
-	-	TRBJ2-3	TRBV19	CASRRDITDTQYF	TGTGCCAGTAGACGGGACATCACAGATACGCAGTATTTT
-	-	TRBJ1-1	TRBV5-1	CASSLDPTSAEAFF	TGCGCCAGCAGCTTGGACCCCACGAGCGCTGAAGCTTTCTTT
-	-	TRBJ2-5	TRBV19	CASSPGLPGSETQYF	TGTGCCAGTAGTCCCGGGCTCCCTGGGTCGGAGACCCAGTACTTC
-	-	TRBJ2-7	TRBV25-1	CASRGLGAATYEQYF	TGTGCCAGCAGGGGTCTCGGGGCAGCTACCTACGAGCAGTACTTC
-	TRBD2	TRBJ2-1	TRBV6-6	CASSYSTREGYNEQFF	TGTGCCAGCAGTTACTCGACCCGGGAGGGGTACAATGAGCAGTTCTTC
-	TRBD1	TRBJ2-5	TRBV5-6	CASSTTGVRETQYF	TGTGCCAGCAGCACGACAGGGGTCCGGGAGACCCAGTACTTC
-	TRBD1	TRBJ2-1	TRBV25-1	CASSAMGGQGPNEQFF	TGTGCCAGCAGTGCGATGGGGGGACAGGGCCCCAATGAGCAGTTCTTC
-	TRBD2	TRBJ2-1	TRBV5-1	CASSWAGARNEQFF	TGCGCCAGCAGCTGGGCGGGAGCTCGGAATGAGCAGTTCTTC
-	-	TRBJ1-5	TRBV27	CASSPRSPGPSRQPQHF	TGTGCCAGCAGTCCGCGATCCCCGGGGCCTTCAAGACAGCCCCAGCATTTT
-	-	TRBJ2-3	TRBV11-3	CASSLGTQDTQYF	TGTGCCAGCAGCTTAGGGACTCAGGATACGCAGTATTTT
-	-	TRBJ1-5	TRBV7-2	CASRTVSNQPQHF	TGTGCCAGCAGGACAGTTAGCAATCAGCCCCAGCATTTT
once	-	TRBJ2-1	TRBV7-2	CASSLFWDVSNEQFF	TGTGCCAGCAGCTTATTTTGGGACGTTTCTAATGAGCAGTTCTTC
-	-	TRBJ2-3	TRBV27	CASSFYLRSTDTQYF	TGTGCCAGCAGTTTCTACCTCCGTTCCACAGATACGCAGTATTTT
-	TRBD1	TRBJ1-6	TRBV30	CAWRRQGADNSPLHF	TGTGCCTGGAGACGGCAGGGGGCGGATAATTCACCCCTCCACTTT
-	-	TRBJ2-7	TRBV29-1	CSVEWGTSYEQYF	TGCAGCGTTGAGTGGGGGACCTCCTACGAGCAGTACTTC
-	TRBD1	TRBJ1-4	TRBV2	CASRWRGTESSEKLFF	TGTGCCAGCCGATGGCGGGGGACAGAGAGTAGTGAAAAACTGTTTTTT
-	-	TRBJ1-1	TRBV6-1	CASSEKQGGTEAFF	TGTGCCAGCAGTGAAAAACAGGGCGGCACTGAAGCTTTCTTT
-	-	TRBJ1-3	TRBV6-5	CASAQSSGNTIYF	TGTGCCAGCGCGCAGAGCTCTGGAAACACCATATATTTT
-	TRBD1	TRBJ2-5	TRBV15	CATSREMTGGETQYF	TGTGCCACCAGCAGAGAAATGACAGGGGGAGAGACCCAGTACTTC